This T cell receptor (beta chain) was documented in a study of CD8 T cells in Susac syndrome. Study background: The sequenced Susac syndrome patients comprised five or six with active disease and fewer than 10 in remission.

Random hexamers were used to reverse transcribe the RNA input (about 0.45 to 1 ug). From the immunoSEQ multiplex PCR reads, TCRdb called clonotypes with MiXCR, one entry per CDR3 protein. The table includes 150,000 or so distinct CDR3 sequences, 85% to 95% detected once. The CDR3 has 15 amino acids. The V segment lost 0 bases and the J segment 1 base; nucleotides outside the gene matches: 4. CDR1 is DFQATT and CDR2 is SNEGSKA in the germline V gene (reference sequence). This sequence joins TRBV20-1 and TRBJ1-1; TRBD1 agrees at 8 bases. The sample comprised CD4+ T cells from PBMCs. The TCR was taken from a human donor with Susac syndrome. CDR3 protein: CSARDSGQGNTEAFF. As DNA, the CDR3 is TGCAGTGCTAGAGATTCAGGACAGGGGAACACTGAAGCTTTCTTT.